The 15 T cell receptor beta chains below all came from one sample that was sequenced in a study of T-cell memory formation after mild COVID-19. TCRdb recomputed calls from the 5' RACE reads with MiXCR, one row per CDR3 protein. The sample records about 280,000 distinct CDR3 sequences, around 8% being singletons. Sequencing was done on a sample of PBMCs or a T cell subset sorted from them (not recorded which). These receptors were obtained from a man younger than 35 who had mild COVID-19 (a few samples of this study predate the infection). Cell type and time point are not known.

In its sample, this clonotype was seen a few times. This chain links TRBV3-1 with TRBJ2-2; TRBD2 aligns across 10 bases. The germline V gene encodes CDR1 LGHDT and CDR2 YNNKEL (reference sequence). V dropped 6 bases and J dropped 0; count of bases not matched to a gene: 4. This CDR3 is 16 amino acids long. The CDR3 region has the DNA TGTGCCAGCAGGGCCCTAGCGGGGGCGAACACCGGGGAGCTGTTTTTT. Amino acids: CASRALAGANTGELFF.

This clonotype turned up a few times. The CDR3, as DNA: TGTGCCAGCAGTTACTTACAGGGGAACGAAAACATTCAGTACTTC. Amino acid sequence: CASSYLQGNENIQYF. The J gene is TRBJ2-4, the V gene TRBV6-2 or TRBV6-3; TRBD1 matches at 7 bases. V shed 1 base and J 5 bases; nucleotides not matched to a gene: 5. Germline lookup yields CDR1 MNHEY and CDR2 SVGEGT. This CDR3 contains 15 residues.

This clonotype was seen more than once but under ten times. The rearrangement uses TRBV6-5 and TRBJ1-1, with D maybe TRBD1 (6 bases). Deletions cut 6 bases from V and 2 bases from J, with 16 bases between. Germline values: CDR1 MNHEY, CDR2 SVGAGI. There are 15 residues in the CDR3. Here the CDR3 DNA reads TGTGCCAGCAGCTCGACAGGAATCTTAAACACTGAAGCTTTCTTT. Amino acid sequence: CASSSTGILNTEAFF.

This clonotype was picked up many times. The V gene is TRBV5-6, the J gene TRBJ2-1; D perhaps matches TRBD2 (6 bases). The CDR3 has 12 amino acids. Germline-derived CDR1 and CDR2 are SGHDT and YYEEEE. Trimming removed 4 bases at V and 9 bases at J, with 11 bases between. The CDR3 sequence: CASSAQGGEQFF. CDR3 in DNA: TGTGCCAGCAGCGCGCAGGGAGGTGAGCAGTTCTTC. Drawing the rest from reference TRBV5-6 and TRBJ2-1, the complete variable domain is DAGVTQSPTHLIKTRGQQVTLRCSPKSGHDTVSWYQQALGQGPQFIFQYYEEEERQRGNFPDRFSGHQFPNYSSELNVNALLLGDSALYLCASSAQGGEQFFGPGTRLTVL.

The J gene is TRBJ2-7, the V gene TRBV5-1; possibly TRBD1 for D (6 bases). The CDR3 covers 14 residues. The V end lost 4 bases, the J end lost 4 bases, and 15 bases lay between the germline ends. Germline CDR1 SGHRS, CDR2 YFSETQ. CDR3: CASSARTALYEQYF. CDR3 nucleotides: TGCGCCAGCAGCGCCCGGACAGCCTTGTACGAGCAGTACTTC. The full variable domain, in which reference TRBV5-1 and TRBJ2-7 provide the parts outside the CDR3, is KAGVTQTPRYLIKTRGQQVTLSCSPISGHRSVSWYQQTPGQGLQFLFEYFSETQRNKGNFPGRFSGRQFSNSRSEMNVSTLELGDSALYLCASSARTALYEQYFGPGTRLTVT.

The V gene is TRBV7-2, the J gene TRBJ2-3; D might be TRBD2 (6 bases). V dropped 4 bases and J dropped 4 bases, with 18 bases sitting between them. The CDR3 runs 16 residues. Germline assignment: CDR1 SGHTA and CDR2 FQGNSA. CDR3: CASSSQGSGEPDTQYF. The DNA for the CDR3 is TGTGCCAGCAGCTCCCAAGGATCGGGGGAGCCAGATACGCAGTATTTT. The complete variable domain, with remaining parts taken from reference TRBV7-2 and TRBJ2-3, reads GAGVSQSPSNKVTEKGKDVELRCDPISGHTALYWYRQSLGQGLEFLIYFQGNSAPDKSGLPSDRFSAERTGGSVSTLTIQRTQQEDSAVYLCASSSQGSGEPDTQYFGPGTRLTVL.

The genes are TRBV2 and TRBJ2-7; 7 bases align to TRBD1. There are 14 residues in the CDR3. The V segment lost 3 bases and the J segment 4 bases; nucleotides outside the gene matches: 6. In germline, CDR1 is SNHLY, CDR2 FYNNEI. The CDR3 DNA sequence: TGTGCCAGCAGTGAGTCAGGGGGAAGGTACGAGCAGTACTTC. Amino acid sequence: CASSESGGRYEQYF.

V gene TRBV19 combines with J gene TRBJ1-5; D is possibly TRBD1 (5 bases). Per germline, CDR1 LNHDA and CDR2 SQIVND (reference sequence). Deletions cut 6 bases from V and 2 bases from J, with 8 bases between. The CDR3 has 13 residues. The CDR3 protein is CASSKGGNQPQHF. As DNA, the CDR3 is TGTGCCAGTAGCAAAGGGGGCAATCAGCCCCAGCATTTT.

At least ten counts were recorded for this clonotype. The CDR3 bases are TGCGCCAGCAGTCTACACTTTCGAGCAGGGAGAGTAACCTACGAGCAGTACGTC. Protein sequence: CASSLHFRAGRVTYEQYV. The chain has TRBV4-1 and TRBJ2-7; perhaps D is TRBD1 or TRBD2 (5 bases each). Trimming shortened V by 6 bases and J by 2 bases, and 26 bases separated the two germline ends. CDR3 length: 18 amino acids. Germline CDR1 is MGHRA and CDR2 is YSYEKL.

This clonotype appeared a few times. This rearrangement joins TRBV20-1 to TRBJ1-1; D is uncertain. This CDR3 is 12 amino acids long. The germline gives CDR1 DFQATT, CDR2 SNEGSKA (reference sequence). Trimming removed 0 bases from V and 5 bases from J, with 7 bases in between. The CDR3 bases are TGCAGTGCTAGAGAAGGGAGTACTGAAGCTTTCTTT. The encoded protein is CSAREGSTEAFF.

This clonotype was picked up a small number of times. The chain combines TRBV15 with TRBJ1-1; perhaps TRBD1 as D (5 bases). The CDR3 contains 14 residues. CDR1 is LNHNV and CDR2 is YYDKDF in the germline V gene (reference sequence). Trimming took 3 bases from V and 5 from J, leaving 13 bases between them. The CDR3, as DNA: TGTGCCACCAGCAGTGCCGGGGGGGGGACTGAAGCTTTCTTT. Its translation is CATSSAGGGTEAFF.

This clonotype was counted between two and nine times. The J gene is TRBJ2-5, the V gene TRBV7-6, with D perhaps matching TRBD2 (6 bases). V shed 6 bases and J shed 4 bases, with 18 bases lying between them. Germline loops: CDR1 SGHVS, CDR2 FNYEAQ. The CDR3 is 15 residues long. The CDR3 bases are TGTGCCAGCAGTTCCCCGTCCGGGGGTTCAGAGACCCAGTACTTC. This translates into CASSSPSGGSETQYF.

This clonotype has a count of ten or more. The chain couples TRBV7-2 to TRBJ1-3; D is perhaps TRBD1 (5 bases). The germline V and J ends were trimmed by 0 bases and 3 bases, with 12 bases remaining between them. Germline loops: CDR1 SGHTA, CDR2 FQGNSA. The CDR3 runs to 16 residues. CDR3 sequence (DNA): TGTGCCAGCAGCTTAGCGGTCGGGGCGGGTGGAAACACCATATATTTT. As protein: CASSLAVGAGGNTIYF.

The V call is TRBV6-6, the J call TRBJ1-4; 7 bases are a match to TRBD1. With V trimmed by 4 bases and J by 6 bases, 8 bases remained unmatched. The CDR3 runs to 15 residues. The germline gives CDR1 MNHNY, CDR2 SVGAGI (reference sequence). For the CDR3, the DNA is TGTGCCAGCAGTTTAACAGGGGAAGAGTATGAAAAACTGTTTTTT. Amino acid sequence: CASSLTGEEYEKLFF.

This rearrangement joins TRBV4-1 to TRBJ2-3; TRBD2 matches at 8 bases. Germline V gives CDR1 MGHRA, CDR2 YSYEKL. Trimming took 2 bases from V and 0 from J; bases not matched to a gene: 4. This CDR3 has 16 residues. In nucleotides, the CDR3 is TGCGCCAGCAGCCAACGGGGGGGCCTCAGCACAGATACGCAGTATTTT. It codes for CASSQRGGLSTDTQYF.